This record covers a single T cell receptor (beta chain). No antigen is known for it. No much larger clone exists at a distance of one base, and base qualities are not known. TCRbeta CDR3 regions were amplified from genomic DNA using the immunoSEQ Assay, a bias-controlled multiplex PCR. The paper's data handling went like this. The number of nucleated cells in each sample was estimated by amplification of reference gene primers within the assay. Sequence reads were collapsed and filtered to measure the absolute abundance of every unique TCRbeta CDR3 rearrangement. Productive Simpson clonality was computed per sample as the square root of Simpson's diversity index over productive rearrangements. The source is immuneACCESS, and TCRdb retained only in-frame sequences with V and J called. Part of the clones is not carried over; for the studies checked, unresolved V genes explain less than half of this, and the remainder is unexplained. V and J calls and clone size are those listed in that table; D and trimming were worked out from the DNA. The sample has approximately 400,000 clones on record, 70% to 85% of them singletons. About 1.2% of the sample is held by the ten biggest clonotypes.

This entry comes from a study of blood T cell repertoires in COVID-19 (dated by TCRdb to 2018 to 2020). With regard to the full study: Samples covering the acute and convalescent phases of COVID-19 were provided by collaborators in the United States, Italy and Spain. The material from the prospective study consisted of cDNA or gDNA derived from T cells, B-cell-depleted T cells, or PBMCs. Subjects who had been exposed to COVID-19, were actively infected with it, or had recovered from it provided the deeply sampled blood TCRbeta repertoires that made up the dataset. The repertoires were released in a freely available public database intended as a resource for research on the immune response to SARS-CoV-2. The samples were drawn from two sources: the first 160 participants of the ongoing ImmuneRACE study, and about 1,300 subjects contributed by 6 global collaborators. The sample metadata nearly always contained a de-identified subject ID, COVID-19 status, age in years and sex. Where available, HLA class I and class II types were obtained from metadata supplied by the sample provider rather than from assay-based typing.

Whole blood was collected in K2EDTA tubes by collaborating institutions according to the institutions' own protocols. For TCRbeta analysis, collaborator samples were shipped as frozen whole blood, as isolated PBMCs, or as DNA extracted from either sample type. Overall study results and their limits: How much clinical and demographic metadata was included differed by source and by participant, and the metadata was provided uncurated.

This clonotype was obtained from a human donor with acute or convalescent COVID-19. The donor label of this sample is uncertain. The material sequenced was peripheral blood.

The CDR3 amino acid sequence is: CASSQDRSIQGTEAFF. The sequence in DNA is TGTGCCAGCAGCCAAGACAGGAGCATTCAGGGCACTGAAGCTTTCTTT. The rearranged chain carries TRBV4-2 and TRBJ1-1, and the D gene may be TRBD1, 5 bases matching. CDR1 and CDR2 were assigned from the germline V gene as LGHNA and YNFKEQ. Cut back by 0 bases and 4 bases, the V and J ends lie 15 bases apart. The CDR3 runs 16 amino acids, cysteine and phenylalanine included. Only the CDR3 portion is preserved as DNA: 48 bases, with reading frame beginning at the first base.